Listed below are T cell receptor beta chains from one sample, sequenced in a study of T cell responses to AZD1222 COVID-19 vaccine. Method: immunoSEQ multiplex PCR; TCRdb's copy keeps in-frame clones and lacks some. This repertoire shows around 100,000 clones, about 90% found once; its top ten account for 1.5% to 2%. Specimen: peripheral blood, collected on day 0 of AZD1222 vaccination. Source of these receptors: an adult in good health. CDR3s include the opening cysteine and the closing phenylalanine or tryptophan. A D gene is named only where the DNA matches it firmly. Expanded clones are given a class, and other clones once, few, many or no size at all.

NA TRBJ2-1 TRBV6-1 NA CASSQGLTPSYNEQFF TGTGCCAGCAGTCAAGGACTTACCCCCTCCTACAATGAGCAGTTCTTC
NA TRBJ2-1 TRBV6-5 NA CASSYVGRGNEQFF TGTGCCAGCAGTTACGTAGGCAGGGGAAATGAGCAGTTCTTC
NA TRBJ1-1 TRBV19 NA CASTNIGPGPGNTEAFF TGTGCCAGTACCAATATTGGTCCCGGACCCGGGAACACTGAAGCTTTCTTT
TRBD1 TRBJ1-2 TRBV7-9 NA CASSRDRDGGYTF TGTGCCAGCAGCCGGGACAGGGATGGGGGCTACACCTTC
NA TRBJ1-6 TRBV6-6 NA CASSLEYNSPLHF TGTGCCAGCAGTTTAGAATATAATTCACCCCTCCACTTT
TRBD1 TRBJ1-1 TRBV6-6 NA CASSYFRGPHTEAFF TGTGCCAGCAGTTACTTCAGGGGGCCGCACACTGAAGCTTTCTTT
NA TRBJ2-7 TRBV7-9 NA CASSADYEQYF TGTGCCAGCAGCGCAGACTACGAGCAGTACTTC
NA TRBJ2-1 TRBV7-3 NA CASSSLADSSYNEQFF TGTGCCAGCAGCTCCTTAGCGGATAGCTCCTACAATGAGCAGTTCTTC
NA TRBJ2-2 TRBV11-2 NA CASRETGTLGELFF TGTGCCAGCAGGGAGACAGGAACACTCGGGGAGCTGTTTTTT
TRBD2 TRBJ2-7 TRBV2 NA CASRPYSGRSHEQYF TGTGCCAGCAGACCTTATAGCGGGAGGAGTCACGAGCAGTACTTC
NA TRBJ2-7 TRBV6-7 NA CASRGWGFSYEQYF TGTGCCAGCAGGGGCTGGGGGTTTTCCTACGAGCAGTACTTC
TRBD1 TRBJ2-2 TRBV9 NA CASNLKPGQDEDTGELFF TGTGCCAGCAACTTAAAACCGGGACAGGATGAGGACACCGGGGAGCTGTTTTTT
TRBD2 TRBJ2-3 TRBV29-1 NA CSGTSGSTDTQYF TGCAGCGGGACTAGCGGGTCCACAGATACGCAGTATTTT
NA TRBJ2-3 TRBV28 NA CASSQRPTDTQYF TGTGCCAGCAGTCAGAGACCCACAGATACGCAGTATTTT
TRBD1 TRBJ1-6 TRBV2 NA CASGRGQGAINSPLHF TGTGCCAGCGGAAGGGGGCAGGGGGCAATTAATTCACCCCTCCACTTT
NA TRBJ1-3 TRBV19 NA CASSARGGQGSSGNTIYF TGTGCCAGTAGTGCCCGCGGAGGTCAGGGGAGCTCTGGAAACACCATATATTTT
NA TRBJ1-1 TRBV5-1 NA CASSLVGQGMGTEAFF TGCGCCAGCAGCTTAGTGGGTCAGGGGATGGGCACTGAAGCTTTCTTT
NA TRBJ2-6 TRBV5-1 NA CASSFLPSGANVLTF TGCGCCAGCAGCTTTTTGCCCTCTGGGGCCAACGTCCTGACTTTC
TRBD1 TRBJ1-6 TRBV7-2 NA CASGQGRSSPLHF TGTGCCAGCGGACAGGGCCGGAGTTCACCCCTCCACTTT
TRBD1 TRBJ2-6 TRBV28 NA CASSLLDRAGANVLTF TGTGCCAGCAGTTTATTGGACAGGGCTGGGGCCAACGTCCTGACTTTC
NA TRBJ2-5 TRBV7-9 NA CASSIPDSPQETQYF TGTGCCAGCAGCATCCCCGACAGTCCCCAAGAGACCCAGTACTTC
TRBD1 TRBJ2-2 TRBV5-1 NA CASSSTGGKGGELFF TGCGCCAGCAGCTCCACAGGGGGAAAGGGCGGGGAGCTGTTTTTT
NA TRBJ1-2 TRBV27 NA CASSFRGQLVSGGYTF TGTGCCAGCAGTTTTCGCGGACAGTTGGTTTCTGGTGGCTACACCTTC
TRBD1 TRBJ2-2 TRBV2 NA CASTKDRGVTGELFF TGTGCCAGCACGAAGGACAGGGGAGTTACCGGGGAGCTGTTTTTT
NA TRBJ1-1 TRBV7-2 NA CASSKVVPMNTEAFF TGTGCCAGCAGCAAAGTCGTCCCCATGAACACTGAAGCTTTCTTT
NA TRBJ1-4 TRBV4-2 NA CASSPDKGTNEKLFF TGTGCCAGCAGCCCTGATAAGGGGACTAATGAAAAACTGTTTTTT
NA TRBJ2-5 TRBV28 NA CASSLSGTQETQYF TGTGCCAGCAGTTTATCCGGGACGCAGGAGACCCAGTACTTC
NA TRBJ2-1 TRBV19 once CASSRRTPYNEQFF TGTGCCAGTAGTAGGAGGACACCGTACAATGAGCAGTTCTTC
NA TRBJ2-2 TRBV5-5 NA CASSLIPRTYTGELFF TGTGCCAGCAGCTTAATCCCTAGGACTTACACCGGGGAGCTGTTTTTT
NA TRBJ2-1 TRBV2 NA CASSVVTSSYNEQFF TGTGCCAGCAGTGTGGTCACTAGCTCCTACAATGAGCAGTTCTTC
NA TRBJ2-2 TRBV19 once CASSIDRGAGTGELFF TGTGCCAGTAGTATAGATAGGGGGGCGGGCACCGGGGAGCTGTTTTTT
TRBD2 TRBJ2-1 TRBV28 NA CASSFRLAGAFHPHNEQFF TGTGCCAGCAGTTTCAGACTAGCGGGAGCTTTTCACCCCCACAATGAGCAGTTCTTC
TRBD1 TRBJ1-5 TRBV7-3 NA CASGHPGQGFSNQPQHF TGTGCCAGCGGCCACCCGGGACAGGGGTTTAGCAATCAGCCCCAGCATTTT
NA TRBJ2-7 TRBV5-4 NA CASSLGSAGTAYEQYF TGTGCCAGCAGCTTGGGTTCGGCAGGGACGGCCTACGAGCAGTACTTC
NA TRBJ2-7 TRBV11-2 NA CASSLVGGPSYEQYF TGTGCCAGCAGCTTAGTTGGCGGTCCCTCCTACGAGCAGTACTTC
TRBD1 TRBJ2-1 TRBV14 NA CASSQWDSRGSPYREQFF TGTGCCAGCAGCCAATGGGACAGCCGGGGCTCCCCGTATAGGGAGCAGTTCTTC
NA TRBJ2-1 TRBV2 NA CASSGGENNEQFF TGTGCCAGCAGTGGGGGTGAGAACAATGAGCAGTTCTTC
NA TRBJ1-5 TRBV30 NA CAWSVQGGDNQPQHF TGTGCCTGGAGTGTACAAGGAGGGGACAATCAGCCCCAGCATTTT
TRBD1 TRBJ2-6 TRBV4-1 NA CASSQDLGQGASGANVLTF TGCGCCAGCAGCCAAGATTTGGGACAGGGGGCTTCTGGGGCCAACGTCCTGACTTTC
NA TRBJ2-7 TRBV5-1 NA CASSRAGPGASPEQYF TGCGCCAGCAGTCGGGCTGGGCCAGGGGCCTCACCCGAGCAGTACTTC
TRBD1 TRBJ1-5 TRBV5-1 NA CASSLGDGTGGQPQHF TGCGCCAGCAGCTTGGGAGACGGGACAGGAGGTCAGCCCCAGCATTTT
TRBD1 TRBJ1-3 TRBV28 NA CASSPDRAWGNTIYF TGTGCCAGCAGTCCGGACAGGGCGTGGGGAAACACCATATATTTT
TRBD1 TRBJ2-2 TRBV11-2 NA CASSLAGGIGTGELFF TGTGCCAGCAGCTTAGCAGGGGGTATCGGAACCGGGGAGCTGTTTTTT
TRBD1 TRBJ2-7 TRBV27 NA CASSAGPGQGAYEQYF TGTGCCAGCAGTGCAGGCCCGGGACAGGGGGCTTACGAGCAGTACTTC